This T cell receptor (beta chain) was sequenced in a study of cytotoxic CD8 clonotypes in ibrutinib-treated CLL. Study-level information: The patients comprised about a dozen relapsed/refractory and approximately 16 treatment-naive cases, 17 to 18 IGHV unmutated. Whole-study findings and limits: Ibrutinib response saw clonality rise, and progression saw it return toward baseline.

Trimming stripped 1 base from V and 4 bases from J, with 8 bases between. Germline loops: CDR1 LGHNA, CDR2 YSLEER. The CDR3 contains 14 residues. A remark on this clone: Its antigen is undetermined.

TCRdb keeps only in-frame clones here, not all; method: immunoSEQ multiplex PCR. The sample lists tens of thousands of clones, almost 70% occurring once. The sequence derives from a human donor with chronic lymphocytic leukemia. The chain couples TRBV4-3 to TRBJ2-1, with TRBD2 as a possible D gene (5 bases). The sequencing used PBMCs, collected after 12 months of ibrutinib treatment. In DNA, the CDR3 is TGCGCCAGCAGCCAAGCGGGGTCTTACAATGAGCAGTTCTTC. Residues: CASSQAGSYNEQFF.